The clone carrying this T cell receptor beta chain was observed at least ten times. This sample was taken from a study of beta chain features in type 1 diabetes. Background on the study: Patients did not differ from healthy donors in age, gender or cell yield.

Reverse transcription of all isolated RNA meant that expressed TCRB transcripts were sequenced. The assay was immunoSEQ multiplex PCR, and TCRdb's table has in-frame clones only and misses some. The table lists roughly 290,000 clones, around 7.8% of them singletons. Looked up from germline, CDR1 is SNHLY and CDR2 is FYNNEI. The CDR3 is made up of 13 amino acids. V lost 3 bases and J lost 4, with 10 bases in between. Material for sequencing was central memory CD4+ T cells from blood. The gene calls are TRBV2 and TRBJ2-7; tentatively, D is TRBD2 (5 bases). This receptor was obtained from a woman younger than 30 in good health. For the CDR3, the DNA is TGTGCCAGCAGTGACGTACGGACTTACGAGCAGTACGTC. It translates to CASSDVRTYEQYV.